A selection of T cell receptor beta chains follows, all from one sample in a study of CD8+CD57+ T cells in acquired aplastic anemia. A single record per CDR3 protein comes from TCRdb applying MiXCR to the reads. The table lists some 160,000 distinct CDR3 sequences, 45% to 55% of them singletons. The sequenced sample consisted of sorted CD4+, CD8+, or CD8+CD57+ T cells (not recorded which) from PBMCs. All receptors come from a human donor with aplastic anemia. The CDR3 runs from the conserved cysteine through the conserved F or W. Each record gives: CDR3 length, D gene, J gene, clone size, V gene, CDR3 DNA, CDR3 protein. A D gene is named only where the DNA matches it firmly. Expanded clones are given a class, and other clones once, few, many or no size at all.

length: 16; D: .; J: TRBJ1-3; size: .; V: TRBV10-3; DNA: TGTGCCATCAGTGACACTGCAGGGAGGTATAGAGACACCATATATTTT; CDR3: CAISDTAGRYRDTIYF
length: 18; D: .; J: TRBJ2-2; size: .; V: TRBV4-3; DNA: TGCGCCAGCAGCCAAGATAGGTGGCTAGTCGATAGCACCGGGGAGCTGTTTTTT; CDR3: CASSQDRWLVDSTGELFF
length: 15; D: .; J: TRBJ1-2; size: many; V: TRBV6-5; DNA: TGTGCCAGCAGTTACTCACGCGAGGACAGACCAGGCTACACCTTC; CDR3: CASSYSREDRPGYTF
length: 12; D: .; J: TRBJ2-3; size: .; V: TRBV19; DNA: TGTGCCAGTACTGGCCTGACAGATACGCAGTATTTT; CDR3: CASTGLTDTQYF
length: 13; D: TRBD1; J: TRBJ1-2; size: .; V: TRBV19; DNA: TGTGCCAGTAACGTGCAGGGGGCATATGGCTACACCTTC; CDR3: CASNVQGAYGYTF
length: 16; D: .; J: TRBJ1-4; size: .; V: TRBV25-1; DNA: TGTGCCAGCATAGGGACGGGGGATCCAACTAATGAAAAACTGTTTTTT; CDR3: CASIGTGDPTNEKLFF
length: 15; D: TRBD2; J: TRBJ2-3; size: .; V: TRBV24-1; DNA: TGTGCCACCAGTCGGACTAGCGCCGGGACAGATACGCAGTATTTT; CDR3: CATSRTSAGTDTQYF
length: 14; D: TRBD1; J: TRBJ2-3; size: .; V: TRBV2; DNA: TGTGCCACCTACAGGGGGCGGATCACAGATACGCAGTATTTT; CDR3: CATYRGRITDTQYF
length: 16; D: .; J: TRBJ1-1; size: .; V: TRBV28; DNA: TGTGCCAGCAGCCTATTGGGGGGAGGGATGAACACTGAAGCTTTCTTT; CDR3: CASSLLGGGMNTEAFF
length: 11; D: .; J: TRBJ2-3; size: .; V: TRBV10-2; DNA: TGCGCCAGCAGTACGGGAGATACGCAGTATTTT; CDR3: CASSTGDTQYF
length: 16; D: TRBD1; J: TRBJ2-2; size: .; V: TRBV24-1; DNA: TGTGCCACCAGTGACCTCGGGACAGGGGACACCGGGGAGCTGTTTTTT; CDR3: CATSDLGTGDTGELFF
length: 14; D: TRBD1; J: TRBJ2-7; size: .; V: TRBV29-1; DNA: TGCAGCGTTGAAGGGACAGGGCAGAACTACGAGCAGTACTTC; CDR3: CSVEGTGQNYEQYF
length: 20; D: .; J: TRBJ1-2; size: .; V: TRBV27; DNA: TGTGCCAGCAGTTTATCCCCAATGGGGCGGGGGCATCCCTCTACCTATGGCTACACCTTC; CDR3: CASSLSPMGRGHPSTYGYTF
length: 15; D: .; J: TRBJ1-5; size: .; V: TRBV10-3; DNA: TGTGCCATCAGTGGCGTAGGAAATAGCAATCAGCCCCAGCATTTT; CDR3: CAISGVGNSNQPQHF
length: 13; D: .; J: TRBJ1-2; size: many; V: TRBV30; DNA: TGTGCCTGGAGTGTGGGGAGTCCTTATGGCTACACCTTC; CDR3: CAWSVGSPYGYTF
length: 16; D: .; J: TRBJ2-1; size: many; V: TRBV5-1; DNA: TGCGCCAGCACCCTGTACGGGTCCTCAGTTAACAATGAGCAGTTCTTC; CDR3: CASTLYGSSVNNEQFF
length: 15; D: .; J: TRBJ1-4; size: many; V: TRBV15; DNA: TGTGCCACCAGCAGAGAAACTGGGTTAAATGAAAAACTGTTTTTT; CDR3: CATSRETGLNEKLFF
length: 15; D: TRBD2; J: TRBJ2-7; size: .; V: TRBV20-1; DNA: TGCAGTGCTAGATCCCCTAGCGGCAGCTCCTACGAGCAGTACTTC; CDR3: CSARSPSGSSYEQYF
length: 14; D: .; J: TRBJ2-7; size: many; V: TRBV9; DNA: TGTGCCAGCAGCGGGTCCTGGGGAACCTACGAGCAGTACTTC; CDR3: CASSGSWGTYEQYF
length: 16; D: .; J: TRBJ2-7; size: .; V: TRBV15; DNA: TGTGCCACCAGCATCGGAGTGAATCTCATCTCCTACGAGCAGTACTTC; CDR3: CATSIGVNLISYEQYF
length: 15; D: TRBD2; J: TRBJ2-5; size: .; V: TRBV27; DNA: TGTGCCAGCAGTTTAGCCCCGGGACTACAAGGGACCCAGTACTTC; CDR3: CASSLAPGLQGTQYF
length: 15; D: .; J: TRBJ2-2; size: .; V: TRBV14; DNA: TGTGCCAGCAGCCAAGAAGGGGTGAACACCGGGGAGCTGTTTTTT; CDR3: CASSQEGVNTGELFF
length: 11; D: .; J: TRBJ2-7; size: .; V: TRBV20-1; DNA: TGCAGTGCTAGACCGCTCTACGAGCAGTACTTC; CDR3: CSARPLYEQYF
length: 13; D: TRBD1; J: TRBJ2-3; size: few; V: TRBV20-1; DNA: TGCAGTGCTGAAGGGACAGGTGTAGATACGCAGTATTTT; CDR3: CSAEGTGVDTQYF
length: 14; D: .; J: TRBJ1-5; size: once; V: TRBV20-1; DNA: TGCAGTGCTATAACCAGGTCCCGGAATCAGCCCCAGCATTTT; CDR3: CSAITRSRNQPQHF
length: 13; D: .; J: TRBJ2-7; size: .; V: TRBV12-3/TRBV12-4; DNA: TGTGCCAGCAGTTTTTTCCTTTCCTACGAGCAGTACTTC; CDR3: CASSFFLSYEQYF
length: 13; D: .; J: TRBJ2-7; size: few; V: TRBV24-1; DNA: TGTGCCACCAGTGATGTAGCGGCCAGGGAGCAGTACTTC; CDR3: CATSDVAAREQYF
length: 12; D: .; J: TRBJ1-2; size: .; V: TRBV19; DNA: TGTGCCAGTAGTATAGTTGAAAGCGGCTACACCTTC; CDR3: CASSIVESGYTF
length: 14; D: TRBD1; J: TRBJ2-1; size: many; V: TRBV12-3/TRBV12-4; DNA: TGTGCCAGCAGTTTGGGGACAGGGTCCAATGAGCAGTTCTTC; CDR3: CASSLGTGSNEQFF
length: 15; D: TRBD1; J: TRBJ1-2; size: .; V: TRBV2; DNA: TGTGCCAGCAGTCAAGACAGGGCTTCCAGGGATGGCTACACCTTC; CDR3: CASSQDRASRDGYTF
length: 16; D: .; J: TRBJ2-7; size: .; V: TRBV5-1; DNA: TGCGCCAGCAGCGCGATCGGGGGCAGATCTTCCTACGAGCAGTACTTC; CDR3: CASSAIGGRSSYEQYF
length: 13; D: .; J: TRBJ2-5; size: .; V: TRBV7-8; DNA: TGTGCCAGCAGCTTATCAGGGCGGGAGACCCAGTACTTC; CDR3: CASSLSGRETQYF
length: 12; D: .; J: TRBJ1-2; size: .; V: TRBV5-1; DNA: TGCGCCAGCAGCTCTGGGCGGGATGGCTACACCTTC; CDR3: CASSSGRDGYTF
length: 15; D: TRBD1; J: TRBJ1-5; size: .; V: TRBV19; DNA: TGTGCCAGTAGAAATACAGGGGGCGTCAATCAGCCCCAGCATTTT; CDR3: CASRNTGGVNQPQHF
length: 15; D: .; J: TRBJ1-2; size: many; V: TRBV2; DNA: TGTGCCAGCAGTGCCATCTTAACGGGCGAATATGGCTACACCTTC; CDR3: CASSAILTGEYGYTF
length: 15; D: TRBD2; J: TRBJ2-7; size: once; V: TRBV4-1; DNA: TGCGCCAGCAGCCTCGGCCCTAGCGGGGGAGACGAGCAGTACTTC; CDR3: CASSLGPSGGDEQYF
length: 14; D: .; J: TRBJ1-2; size: .; V: TRBV20-1; DNA: TGCAGTGCTAGTCAAGGTGCCCCCCGCAATGGCTACACCTTC; CDR3: CSASQGAPRNGYTF
length: 13; D: TRBD2; J: TRBJ2-7; size: .; V: TRBV15; DNA: TGTGCCACCAGCAGAGGACTAGCCAACGAGCAGTACTTC; CDR3: CATSRGLANEQYF
length: 13; D: .; J: TRBJ2-5; size: many; V: TRBV24-1; DNA: TGTGCCACCAGTGATTTCCCGTCAGAGACCCAGTACTTC; CDR3: CATSDFPSETQYF
length: 11; D: .; J: TRBJ2-7; size: .; V: TRBV7-2; DNA: TGTGCCAGCAGCCAAACATGGGAGCAGTACTTC; CDR3: CASSQTWEQYF
length: 15; D: TRBD1; J: TRBJ2-7; size: .; V: TRBV7-9; DNA: TGTGCCAGCAGCCTTTCCGGGACAGGGACCTACGAGCAGTACTTC; CDR3: CASSLSGTGTYEQYF